This entry lists 9 T cell receptor beta chains sequenced from one sample in a study of OX40 agonist ivuxolimab in advanced cancers. The table came from immunoSEQ multiplex PCR; TCRdb's copy has only in-frame clones and leaves some out. This table holds about 49,000 clones, 85% found once. The input for sequencing was CD4+ or CD8+ T cells sorted from blood, taken in a trial of the OX40 agonist ivuxolimab. The receptors originated from an adult with an advanced solid tumor such as melanoma, head and neck, liver or kidney cancer.

The gene calls are TRBV9 and TRBJ1-1; tentatively, D is TRBD1 (5 bases). CDR1 SGDLS and CDR2 YYNGEE come from the germline V gene. This CDR3 contains 15 residues. Trimming pared 4 bases from V and 0 bases from J, leaving 13 bases between. The CDR3: CASSIQGVMNTEAFF. The CDR3 nucleotides read TGTGCCAGCAGCATCCAGGGAGTCATGAACACTGAAGCTTTCTTT.

V usage is TRBV6-5 and J usage is TRBJ2-7; D perhaps matches TRBD1 (6 bases). Trimming pared 4 bases from V and 2 bases from J, leaving 12 bases between. From germline, CDR1 is MNHEY and CDR2 SVGAGI. The CDR3 sequence is 14 residues long. The CDR3 DNA reads TGTGCCAGCAGTTCCTCCGGGACAACCTACGAGCAGTACTTC. Protein product: CASSSSGTTYEQYF.

The sample holds a few counts of this clone. This chain uses TRBV1 with TRBJ2-3; TRBD1 reflects the table's D call only, with no check against the DNA. TRBV1 is a listed pseudogene. This CDR3 region has 23 residues. The CDR3 DNA reads TGCACCAGCAGCTCATTCCCCCGCCGGGACAGGGGCTTTCCCGATACTAGCACAGATACGCAGTATTTT. The encoded protein is CTSSSFPRRDRGFPDTSTDTQYF.

This clone has a single count. The rearrangement joins TRBV2 to TRBJ1-4; D ambiguous. From germline, CDR1 is SNHLY and CDR2 FYNNEI. The CDR3 spans 18 residues. V shed 2 bases and J shed 4 bases, with 20 bases lying between them. CDR3 region: CASSETRLPSPLNEKLFF. CDR3 DNA: TGTGCCAGCAGTGAAACGCGGCTACCTAGCCCTCTTAATGAAAAACTGTTTTTT.

The CDR3 DNA is TGTGCCAGCAGCGACTCGGACGGCATGAACACTGAAGCTTTCTTT. Amino acid sequence: CASSDSDGMNTEAFF. J is TRBJ1-1 and V is TRBV9; D gene uncertain. Trimming stripped 3 bases from V and 0 bases from J, with 12 bases between. The CDR3 consists of 15 residues. CDR1 and CDR2 from the germline V gene are SGDLS and YYNGEE.

V and J are TRBV5-5 and TRBJ1-5; 7 positions agree with TRBD1. The V and J ends lost 5 bases and 9 bases, in that order; junction bases with no gene match: 8. The CDR3 length is 13 residues. Germline values: CDR1 SGHKS, CDR2 YYEKEE (reference sequence). The CDR3 sequence is CASSPGGRGPQHF. In DNA form, the CDR3 reads TGTGCCAGCAGTCCAGGGGGTAGAGGGCCCCAGCATTTT.

About this clone: A junction boundary mismatches the germline segment, possibly from a read error. The V and J genes are TRBV4-1 and TRBJ1-5; no clear D gene. Germline CDR1 and CDR2: MGHRA and YSYEKL. This CDR3 comprises 15 residues. The CDR3 is CASSQELPSNQPQHF. The CDR3, as DNA: TGTGCCAGCAGCCAAGAATTGCCTAGCAATCAGCCCCAGCATTTT.

The chain uses TRBV2 and TRBJ2-6; D uncertain. The V end was cut by 7 bases, the J end by 0 bases, with 19 bases between. From germline, CDR1 is SNHLY and CDR2 FYNNEI. The CDR3 loop spans 18 amino acids. CDR3 nucleotides: TGTGCCAGCACCTGGAGTCAAGCAAGGGACTCTGGGGCCAACGTCCTGACTTTC. This sequence encodes CASTWSQARDSGANVLTF.

The chain links TRBV6-5 to TRBJ1-3, with D hard to call. Trimming took 7 bases from V and 4 from J, leaving 11 bases between them. CDR3 size: 13 residues. The germline CDR1 and CDR2 sequences are MNHEY and SVGAGI. The CDR3 DNA is TGTGCCAGCACTTCGACCTTAGGAAACACCATATATTTT. This codes for CASTSTLGNTIYF.